Following are 27 T cell receptor beta chains from one sample sequenced in a study of early T cells in non-severe SARS-CoV-2 infection. MiXCR was run by TCRdb on the 5' RACE reads, yielding one entry per CDR3 protein. The repertoire holds under 95,000 distinct CDR3 sequences, with approximately 12% as singletons. Sequenced material: whole blood. The origin of the receptors is an adult who was a healthcare worker with PCR-confirmed SARS-CoV-2 infection or an uninfected control (not recorded which).

This clonotype was observed a handful of times. The CDR3 loop is CASTSGLAGGGTGELFF. CDR3 sequence (DNA): TGTGCCAGCACCTCCGGGCTAGCGGGAGGCGGCACCGGGGAGCTGTTTTTT. V usage is TRBV7-2 and J usage is TRBJ2-2; the match to TRBD2 covers 11 bases. This CDR3 has 17 residues. Germline values: CDR1 SGHTA, CDR2 FQGNSA. V shed 7 bases and J 4 bases; nucleotides not matched to a gene: 11.

This clonotype was observed at least ten times. The V and J genes are TRBV28 and TRBJ2-1, with 10 positions matching TRBD2. The CDR3 has 15 residues. Germline V gene data show CDR1 as MDHEN and CDR2 as SYDVKM. V was pared by 6 bases and J by 4 bases, with 6 bases of the junction left unmatched. CDR3 region: CASRGGTSVYNEQFF. The DNA for the CDR3 is TGTGCCAGCAGGGGTGGGACTAGCGTATACAATGAGCAGTTCTTC.

The table lists this clonotype with a few counts. This chain links TRBV20-1 with TRBJ2-3; D remains ambiguous. The CDR3 length is 12 residues. V lost 3 bases and J 5 bases, leaving 9 bases between the germline ends. Germline V gene sequence: CDR1 DFQATT, CDR2 SNEGSKA (reference sequence). The CDR3, as DNA: TGCAGTGCTAGTCTGGGTGAAGATACGCAGTATTTT. Its translation: CSASLGEDTQYF.

The chain employs TRBV27 and TRBJ2-2; D is unresolved. The CDR3 is made up of 15 amino acids. V lost 6 bases and J 1 base, leaving 12 bases between the germline ends. Germline V gene lookup returns CDR1 MNHEY and CDR2 SMNVEV (reference sequence). The CDR3 nucleotides are TGTGCCAGCAGCACGAAAGGGTGGAACACCGGGGAGCTGTTTTTT. This translates into CASSTKGWNTGELFF.

This chain links TRBV20-1 with TRBJ1-1; D uncertain. There are 15 residues in the CDR3. V lost 7 bases and J lost 1, with 19 bases in between. CDR1 and CDR2 (germline): DFQATT, SNEGSKA (reference sequence). This chain's CDR3 is CSVEIGIWENTEAFF. The DNA for the CDR3 is TGCAGTGTCGAAATTGGGATCTGGGAGAACACTGAAGCTTTCTTT.

This chain uses TRBV6-2 or TRBV6-3 with TRBJ2-3; possibly TRBD2 for D (7 bases). Germline assignment: CDR1 MNHEY and CDR2 SVGEGT. The CDR3 spans 16 residues. Trimming removed 2 bases at V and 4 bases at J, with 16 bases between. The CDR3 coding sequence is TGTGCCAGCAGTTACGGAATGGGGGGGCGCGCAGATACGCAGTATTTT. This encodes CASSYGMGGRADTQYF.

Many counts were recorded for this clonotype. J is TRBJ2-7 and V is TRBV27, with D perhaps matching TRBD1 (5 bases). V shed 2 bases and J shed 1 base, with 6 bases lying between them. The CDR3 has 13 amino acids. Germline-derived CDR1 and CDR2 are MNHEY and SMNVEV (reference sequence). The DNA for the CDR3 is TGTGCCAGCAGTTTAGACAGTTCCTACGAGCAGTACTTC. It encodes CASSLDSSYEQYF.

V gene TRBV6-4 combines with J gene TRBJ2-5; 7 bases line up with TRBD1. Germline CDR1 MRHNA, CDR2 SNTAGT. V dropped 6 bases and J dropped 1; count of bases not matched to a gene: 2. The CDR3 is 13 amino acids. This CDR3 reads CASRGQAQETQYF. The CDR3 nucleotides read TGTGCCAGCAGAGGACAGGCCCAAGAGACCCAGTACTTC.

This clonotype was counted at least ten times. The chain links TRBV29-1 to TRBJ2-1; TRBD2 agrees at 8 bases. V was clipped by 7 bases and J by 8 bases; unmatched bases: 13. The CDR3 is made up of 14 amino acids. CDR1 and CDR2 from the germline V gene are SQVTM and ANQGSEA. The CDR3 protein is CSAARTGGPHEQFF. The CDR3 bases are TGCAGCGCCGCCCGAACGGGAGGGCCGCATGAGCAGTTCTTC.

The chain couples TRBV9 to TRBJ1-1, with unresolved D. The CDR3 is 13 amino acids. Trimming stripped 2 bases from V and 8 bases from J, with 13 bases between. From germline, CDR1 is SGDLS and CDR2 YYNGEE. The CDR3 nucleotides read TGTGCCAGCAGCGTTGGAATGGAATCGGAAGCTTTCTTT. Translated: CASSVGMESEAFF.

The V and J genes are TRBV5-1 and TRBJ1-3; D gene unclear. Germline assignment: CDR1 SGHRS and CDR2 YFSETQ. The CDR3 loop spans 12 amino acids. Trimming removed 4 bases from V and 1 base from J, with 3 bases in between. Written as DNA, the CDR3 is TGCGCCAGCAGCACTTCTGGAAACACCATATATTTT. Protein product: CASSTSGNTIYF.

Remarks on this clonotype: A much larger clone differs from this one at a single base, so this may be a read error. The chain is built from TRBV28 and TRBJ2-7, with D perhaps matching TRBD1 (5 bases). CDR1 is MDHEN and CDR2 is SYDVKM in the germline V gene. CDR3 length: 12 residues. The CDR3 protein is CVSREASYEQYF. In DNA form, the CDR3 reads TGTGTCAGCAGGGAAGCCTCCTACGAGCAGTACTTC.

This clonotype has at least ten counts. In nucleotides, the CDR3 is TGTGCCAGCAGCCCAGGGGTAAGCAATCAGCCCCAGCATTTT. It yields the protein CASSPGVSNQPQHF. V is TRBV7-6 and J is TRBJ1-5; D possibly corresponds to TRBD1 (6 bases). Germline loops: CDR1 SGHVS, CDR2 FNYEAQ. CDR3 size: 14 residues. Trimming took 5 bases from V and 1 from J, leaving 9 bases between them.

As concerns this clonotype: A much larger clone is a single base away; this may be a read error. The chain combines TRBV28 with TRBJ2-3; TRBD2 aligns across 9 bases. This CDR3 has 18 residues. Trimming took 2 bases from V and 2 from J; bases not matched to a gene: 11. Germline V CDR1 and CDR2: MDHEN, SYDVKM. CDR3: CASSLGTGLADYTDTQYF. CDR3 nucleotides: TGTGCCAGCAGTTTAGGTACGGGACTAGCCGATTACACAGATACGCAGTATTTT.

The table lists this clonotype with many counts. This sequence joins TRBV20-1 and TRBJ2-7; 7 bases are a match to TRBD1. Trimming cost V 3 bases and J 3 bases; bases outside gene matches: 8. CDR1 and CDR2 (germline): DFQATT, SNEGSKA (reference sequence). The CDR3 runs 14 residues. CDR3 in amino acids: CSARPEQGIYEQYF. Here the CDR3 DNA reads TGCAGTGCTAGGCCTGAACAGGGGATCTACGAGCAGTACTTC.

This clonotype showed up just a few times. This chain connects TRBV5-5 to TRBJ2-5; D may be TRBD1 (5 bases). Trimming removed 2 bases from V and 5 bases from J, with 16 bases in between. The CDR3 runs to 15 residues. The germline CDR1 and CDR2 sequences are SGHKS and YYEKEE (reference sequence). The CDR3 DNA reads as TGTGCCAGCAGCTTATTCAGGGTTAGGTTGGAGACCCAGTACTTC. As protein: CASSLFRVRLETQYF.

This clonotype was seen only a few times. V gene TRBV5-5 combines with J gene TRBJ2-7; 7 bases match TRBD1. The length of the CDR3 is 13 residues. V lost 2 bases and J lost 2; bases outside the gene matches: 1. In germline, CDR1 is SGHKS, CDR2 YYEKEE (reference sequence). CDR3 sequence: CASSFQGAYEQYF. CDR3 bases: TGTGCCAGCAGCTTCCAGGGGGCCTACGAGCAGTACTTC.

This clonotype was detected a few times. The chain uses TRBV18 and TRBJ1-1, with D hard to call. Germline values: CDR1 KGHSH, CDR2 LQKENI. V lost 2 bases, J lost 4 bases, and 17 bases lay in between. This CDR3 is built from 16 residues. The CDR3 loop reads CASSPRISSGLTEAFF. DNA for the CDR3: TGTGCCAGCTCACCAAGGATTTCTTCGGGTCTCACTGAAGCTTTCTTT.

The chain couples TRBV12-3 or TRBV12-4 to TRBJ2-7; D is unresolved. The V end lost 8 bases, the J end lost 4 bases, and 9 bases lay between the germline ends. This CDR3 contains 11 residues. CDR3 protein: CASYAFYEQYF. As DNA, the CDR3 is TGTGCCAGCTATGCATTTTACGAGCAGTACTTC.

V and J are TRBV18 and TRBJ2-1; D may match TRBD1 or TRBD2 (5 bases each). V lost 3 bases and J 6 bases, leaving 9 bases between the germline ends. Germline V gene lookup returns CDR1 KGHSH and CDR2 LQKENI. This CDR3 region has 13 residues. CDR3 region: CASSPWDGNEQFF. In DNA form, the CDR3 reads TGTGCCAGCTCACCTTGGGACGGCAATGAGCAGTTCTTC.

V and J are TRBV28 and TRBJ2-1; D might be TRBD1 or TRBD2, each matching 6 bases. Germline V gene lookup returns CDR1 MDHEN and CDR2 SYDVKM. This CDR3 spans 12 amino acids. V was clipped by 5 bases and J by 6 bases, with 8 bases between them. CDR3 sequence: CASSGGPNEQFF. The CDR3 DNA follows: TGTGCCAGCAGTGGGGGGCCCAATGAGCAGTTCTTC.

This clonotype appeared many times. The chain employs TRBV18 and TRBJ2-7, with 7 bases identical to TRBD1. The V gene end was trimmed by 6 bases and the J gene end by 5 bases; junction bases not matched to a gene: 4. The CDR3 contains 12 residues. Per germline, CDR1 KGHSH and CDR2 LQKENI. This CDR3 is CASSDREDEQYF. As DNA, the CDR3 is TGTGCCAGCTCCGACAGGGAAGACGAGCAGTACTTC.

The chain employs TRBV4-1 and TRBJ2-4; 7 positions match TRBD1. This CDR3 comprises 15 residues. From germline, CDR1 is MGHRA and CDR2 YSYEKL. V trimming: 3 bases; J trimming: 0 bases; junction bases outside the gene matches: 2. CDR3 region: CASSQTGLAKNIQYF. DNA for the CDR3: TGCGCCAGCAGCCAGACAGGGCTAGCCAAAAACATTCAGTACTTC.

There are a few counts of this clonotype. The V call is TRBV5-1, the J call TRBJ2-1; no firm D call. From germline, CDR1 is SGHRS and CDR2 YFSETQ. V lost 4 bases to trimming and J lost 0 bases, with 11 bases between them. The CDR3 loop spans 15 amino acids. The CDR3 protein is CASSVLDGSYNEQFF. The CDR3 DNA reads as TGCGCCAGCAGCGTGCTGGACGGCTCCTACAATGAGCAGTTCTTC. Full variable domain (missing parts from reference TRBV5-1 and TRBJ2-1): KAGVTQTPRYLIKTRGQQVTLSCSPISGHRSVSWYQQTPGQGLQFLFEYFSETQRNKGNFPGRFSGRQFSNSRSEMNVSTLELGDSALYLCASSVLDGSYNEQFFGPGTRLTVL.

V and J are TRBV20-1 and TRBJ2-5; D is unresolved. Germline V CDR1 and CDR2: DFQATT, SNEGSKA (reference sequence). V was pared by 0 bases and J by 2 bases, with 10 bases between. The CDR3 length is 14 residues. The CDR3 is CSARDRANQETQYF. The CDR3 region has the DNA TGCAGTGCTAGAGATCGAGCTAATCAAGAGACCCAGTACTTC.

This clonotype was counted only a few times. V and J are TRBV6-1 and TRBJ2-2; perhaps TRBD1 as D (5 bases). The CDR3 length is 14 residues. Germline V CDR1 and CDR2: MNHNS, SASEGT. Trimming cost V 4 bases and J 5 bases, with 11 bases left between them. DNA of the CDR3: TGTGCCAGCAGTGCTCTCAGGGAAACCGGGGAGCTGTTTTTT. Translation: CASSALRETGELFF.

This clonotype was seen only a few times. The V call is TRBV20-1, the J call TRBJ2-3; D is perhaps TRBD1 or TRBD2 (5 bases each). V shed 2 bases and J shed 4 bases, with 19 bases lying between them. The CDR3 covers 16 residues. Germline CDR1 DFQATT, CDR2 SNEGSKA (reference sequence). The chain's CDR3 is CSARPSGTRNADTQYF. The DNA of the CDR3 is TGCAGTGCTAGACCTTCCGGGACCCGAAACGCAGATACGCAGTATTTT.